A single sample is the source of the 16 T cell receptor beta chains below, sequenced in a study of OX40 agonist ivuxolimab in advanced cancers. The library was obtained by the immunoSEQ multiplex PCR assay. TCRdb re-hosts the immuneACCESS table, in-frame sequences only. Its copies lack some clones; in the studies checked, an unresolved V gene accounts for under half of them, and the cause for the rest is not known. The sample includes more than 15,000 clones, with roughly 84% observed a single time. 0.69% of the sample is in the top ten clones. The sequencing here drew on CD4+ or CD8+ T cells sorted from blood, taken in a trial of the OX40 agonist ivuxolimab. All receptors come from an adult with an advanced solid tumor such as melanoma, head and neck, liver or kidney cancer.

This clone was found once. V is TRBV20-1 and J is TRBJ2-1, with a possible D match to TRBD1 (6 bases). The V end was cut by 3 bases, the J end by 9 bases, with 9 bases between. Germline V gene sequence: CDR1 DFQATT, CDR2 SNEGSKA (reference sequence). This CDR3 spans 11 amino acids. The CDR3 loop is CSASVGGEQFF. CDR3 bases: TGCAGTGCTAGTGTAGGGGGTGAGCAGTTCTTC.

The chain recombines TRBV5-6 with TRBJ1-1, with 10 bases identical to TRBD1. Trimming at V came to 6 bases and at J to 4 bases, leaving 9 bases not matched to a gene. This CDR3 contains 15 residues. Looked up from germline, CDR1 is SGHDT and CDR2 is YYEEEE. This chain's CDR3 is CASNSYRTGGTEAFF. For the CDR3, the DNA is TGTGCCAGCAACTCATACCGGACAGGGGGCACTGAAGCTTTCTTT.

V gene TRBV6-1 combines with J gene TRBJ1-2; TRBD1 agrees at 9 bases. The CDR3 is 15 amino acids. The V gene end was trimmed by 3 bases and the J gene end by 2 bases; junction bases not matched to a gene: 4. The germline V gene encodes CDR1 MNHNS and CDR2 SASEGT. CDR3 amino acids: CASSDGTGPNYGYTF. CDR3 coding DNA: TGTGCCAGCAGTGACGGGACAGGGCCGAACTATGGCTACACCTTC.

V gene TRBV2 combines with J gene TRBJ2-4; D might be TRBD2 (7 bases). Trimming removed 4 bases from V and 4 bases from J, with 14 bases in between. CDR1 and CDR2 from the germline V gene are SNHLY and FYNNEI. The CDR3 extends over 15 amino acids. The CDR3 loop reads CASSGEGGGKNIQYF. In DNA, the CDR3 is TGTGCCAGCAGTGGGGAGGGAGGGGGGAAAAACATTCAGTACTTC.

The chain joins TRBV5-1 to TRBJ2-2, with a possible D match to TRBD1 (6 bases). V lost 4 bases to trimming and J lost 2 bases, with 15 bases between them. This CDR3 is built from 16 residues. Germline V gives CDR1 SGHRS, CDR2 YFSETQ. CDR3 in amino acids: CASSPSRGGNTGELFF. CDR3 DNA: TGCGCCAGCAGCCCCAGCAGGGGTGGAAACACCGGGGAGCTGTTTTTT.

V is TRBV6-6 and J is TRBJ1-5; 10 nucleotides align to TRBD1. Trimming removed 6 bases from V and 2 bases from J; junction bases left unmatched: 7. Germline-derived CDR1 and CDR2 are MNHNY and SVGAGI (reference sequence). The length of the CDR3 is 16 residues. The CDR3 loop reads CASSAPGTGGNQPQHF. The DNA of the CDR3 is TGTGCCAGCAGCGCCCCCGGGACAGGGGGCAATCAGCCCCAGCATTTT.

V usage is TRBV5-1 and J usage is TRBJ2-1; tentative D call: TRBD1 (5 bases). V shed 0 bases and J shed 1 base, with 8 bases lying between them. Germline CDR1 SGHRS, CDR2 YFSETQ. The CDR3 extends over 15 amino acids. The chain's CDR3 is CASSLGQSSYNEQFF. The CDR3 DNA follows: TGCGCCAGCAGCTTGGGACAGAGTTCCTACAATGAGCAGTTCTTC.

The J gene is TRBJ2-7, the V gene TRBV6-5; D may correspond to TRBD1 or TRBD2 (5 bases each). This CDR3 is built from 15 residues. The V end was cut by 6 bases, the J end by 0 bases, with 15 bases between. Germline V gene lookup returns CDR1 MNHEY and CDR2 SVGAGI. For the CDR3, the DNA is TGTGCCAGCAGGGGGGTGGATACGTTCTCCTACGAGCAGTACTTC. Residues: CASRGVDTFSYEQYF.

The rearrangement links TRBV5-1 to TRBJ2-4; TRBD2 matches 7 bases. Trimming cost V 4 bases and J 5 bases; bases outside gene matches: 9. The CDR3 is 15 residues long. CDR1 is SGHRS and CDR2 is YFSETQ in the germline V gene. The CDR3 loop reads CASSIPGGGENIQYF. CDR3 DNA: TGCGCCAGCAGCATCCCGGGGGGTGGAGAAAACATTCAGTACTTC.

V is TRBV7-9 and J is TRBJ2-7, with 10 bases fitting TRBD2. This CDR3 has 15 residues. J lost 11 bases, V lost 5 bases, and 15 bases had no gene match. Germline V gene lookup returns CDR1 SEHNR and CDR2 FQNEAQ (reference sequence). CDR3 in amino acids: CASSPSGRAVEGEYF. Written as DNA, the CDR3 is TGTGCCAGCAGCCCGAGCGGGAGGGCCGTTGAGGGGGAGTACTTC.

The chain uses TRBV5-4 and TRBJ1-4; D perhaps matches TRBD1 (5 bases). CDR3 length: 20 amino acids. Germline CDR1 SGHNT, CDR2 YYREEE (reference sequence). Deletions cut 4 bases from V and 4 bases from J, with 29 bases between. The DNA for the CDR3 is TGTGCCAGCAGCATACGGATAGGGGCCGGCCGTATTGCCCTTAATGAAAAACTGTTTTTT. Its translation: CASSIRIGAGRIALNEKLFF.

With regard to this clone: As the CDR3 is not closed by the conserved phenylalanine or tryptophan, this likely results from a read error. The J gene is TRBJ2-7, the V gene TRBV18; 15 positions agree with TRBD2. J was trimmed by 5 bases and V by 1 base; bases with no gene match: 6. CDR3 length: 17 residues. Germline lookup yields CDR1 KGHSH and CDR2 LQKENI. The CDR3 DNA reads TGTGCCAGCTCACCACTCGCTCGGACTAGCGGGAGGGACGAGCAGTACCTC. The encoded protein is CASSPLARTSGRDEQYL.

This rearrangement joins TRBV19 to TRBJ1-4, with D unclear. This CDR3 region has 15 residues. CDR1 LNHDA and CDR2 SQIVND come from the germline V gene (reference sequence). Trimming took off 6 bases at V and 2 bases at J, with 13 bases between the two ends. In nucleotides, the CDR3 is TGTGCCAGTAGCTACATCGGAGGGACTAATGAAAAACTGTTTTTT. It encodes CASSYIGGTNEKLFF.

The V gene is TRBV11-3, the J gene TRBJ1-1, with D hard to call. CDR3 size: 13 residues. CDR1 is SGHNT, CDR2 YENEEA, per germline. V lost 5 bases, J lost 6 bases, and 13 bases lay in between. CDR3 bases: TGTGCCAGCAGCGAGATATCGGCTTCTGAAGCTTTCTTT. This translates into CASSEISASEAFF.

This clone turned up a few times. V is TRBV19 and J is TRBJ1-6; 7 bases line up with TRBD1. The ends lost 9 bases at V and 7 bases at J; junction bases unmatched: 9. CDR1 and CDR2 (germline): LNHDA, SQIVND (reference sequence). This CDR3 region has 14 residues. CDR3 loop: CASRGEGVNSPLHF. CDR3 sequence (DNA): TGTGCCAGCAGGGGGGAGGGGGTAAATTCACCCCTCCACTTT.

This clone turned up a few times. The J gene is TRBJ2-3, the V gene TRBV11-2, with 8 bases fitting TRBD2. The germline gives CDR1 SGHAT, CDR2 FQNNGV. The CDR3 is 16 residues long. V dropped 4 bases and J dropped 1; count of bases not matched to a gene: 7. CDR3 sequence: CASSSSLTSGTDTQYF. CDR3 sequence (DNA): TGTGCCAGCAGCTCGAGCCTGACTAGCGGCACAGATACGCAGTATTTT. The full variable domain, with the rest looked up from reference TRBV11-2 and TRBJ2-3, is EAGVAQSPRYKIIEKRQSVAFWCNPISGHATLYWYQQILGQGPKLLIQFQNNGVVDDSQLPKDRFSAERLKGVDSTLKIQPAKLEDSAVYLCASSSSLTSGTDTQYFGPGTRLTVL.